Sequencing of this TCR beta chain was carried out in a study of T cell responses to AZD1222 COVID-19 vaccine. Findings of the study overall: Along spike, vaccine-associated CD4 TCRs were found throughout, with dominance at 160-218 and 743-854. Unmutated regions of variants are reportedly targeted by nearly half of spike-specific TCRs. After the peak T cell response, and only then, were repertoires sampled. White British ancestry dominated among donors, who included more females, and clonal diversity was possibly underestimated.

About this clone: Its antigen is still unknown.

The method was immunoSEQ multiplex PCR; TCRdb's version includes in-frame clones alone and lacks a portion of them. The sample has about 150,000 clones, about 87% seen once. This CDR3 has 14 amino acids. Trimming took 9 bases from V and 4 from J, leaving 16 bases between them. Germline assignment: CDR1 MNHEY and CDR2 SVGAGI. The sequence came from an adult in good health. The rearrangement joins TRBV6-5 to TRBJ2-1; no firm D call. The sequencing here drew on peripheral blood, taken on day 0 of MenACWY control vaccination. As DNA, the CDR3 is TGTGCCAGAAGACTGGAATTTCAGTACAATGAGCAGTTCTTC. Its protein product is CARRLEFQYNEQFF.